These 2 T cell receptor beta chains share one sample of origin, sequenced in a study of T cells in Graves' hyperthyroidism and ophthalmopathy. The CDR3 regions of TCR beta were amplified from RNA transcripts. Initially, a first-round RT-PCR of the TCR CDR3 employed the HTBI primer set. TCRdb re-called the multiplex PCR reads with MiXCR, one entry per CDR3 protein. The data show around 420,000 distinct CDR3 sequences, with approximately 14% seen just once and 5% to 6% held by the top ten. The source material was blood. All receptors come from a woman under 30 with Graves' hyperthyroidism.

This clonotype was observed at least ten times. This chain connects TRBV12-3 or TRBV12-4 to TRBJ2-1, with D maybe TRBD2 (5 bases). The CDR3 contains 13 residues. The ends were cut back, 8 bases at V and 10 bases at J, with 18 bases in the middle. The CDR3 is CASLEDGFWEQFF. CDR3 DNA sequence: TGTGCCAGCTTGGAGGACGGTTTTTGGGAGCAGTTCTTC.

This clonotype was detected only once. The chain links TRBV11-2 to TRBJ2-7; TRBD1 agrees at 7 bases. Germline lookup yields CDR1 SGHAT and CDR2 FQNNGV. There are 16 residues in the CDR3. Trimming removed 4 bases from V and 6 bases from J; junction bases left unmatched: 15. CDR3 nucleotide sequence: TGTGCCAGCAGCTCTCGGGACAGCAGGGGAAGGAGCGAGCAGTACTTC. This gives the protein CASSSRDSRGRSEQYF.